This T cell receptor (beta chain) appears in the sequencing data of a study of technical replicates of blood from a handful of donors. The CDR3 has 17 amino acids. Germline lookup yields CDR1 MGHRA and CDR2 YSYEKL. Trimming took 1 base from V and 7 from J, leaving 22 bases between them. Only in-frame clones appear in the TCRdb table, and some are missing; sequencing was by immunoSEQ multiplex PCR. Among tens of thousands of clones listed, around 94% were seen once. The sample consisted of T cells isolated from PBMCs. The source is a human donor in good health. V and J are TRBV4-1 and TRBJ1-2; D gene unclear. CDR3 protein: CASSQVSTSGLSAGYTF. CDR3 DNA sequence: TGCGCCAGCAGCCAAGTCAGTACTAGCGGCTTGAGCGCTGGCTACACCTTC.